This is a list of T cell receptor beta chains from one sample in a study of control samples from healthy donors and cancer patients. TCRdb's copy holds only in-frame clones and misses some; the assay was immunoSEQ multiplex PCR. The sample lists about 150,000 clones, roughly 93% occurring once. The sequencing input was blood. The receptors were gathered from a man aged 18 to 30 in good health. Both conserved end residues are part of each CDR3. The order of the fields is clone size, J gene, D gene, V gene, CDR3 protein, CDR3 DNA. D genes are given only for firm matches. Expanded clones get a size class; other rows say once, few or many, or leave the size out.

NA TRBJ1-2 NA TRBV19 CASSMGPSLGYTF TGTGCCAGTAGTATGGGACCCTCGTTGGGCTACACCTTC
NA TRBJ1-1 NA TRBV6-1 CASSELAVGAGTEAFF TGTGCCAGCAGTGAACTAGCGGTTGGGGCGGGCACTGAAGCTTTCTTT
NA TRBJ2-3 NA TRBV13 CASSLDSDTGTDTQYF TGTGCCAGCAGCTTAGATTCGGACACCGGCACAGATACGCAGTATTTT
NA TRBJ2-1 TRBD2 TRBV4-2 CASSHFTSGRDNEQFF TGTGCCAGCAGCCACTTCACTAGCGGGAGGGACAATGAGCAGTTCTTC
NA TRBJ1-1 NA TRBV25-1 CASSDRNTEAFF TGTGCCAGCAGTGATCGAAACACTGAAGCTTTCTTT
NA TRBJ1-5 NA TRBV15 CATSRDPTGLSNQPQHF TGTGCCACCAGCAGAGACCCCACAGGGTTGAGCAATCAGCCCCAGCATTTT
NA TRBJ2-3 NA TRBV12-3/TRBV12-4 CASSSTAGDTQYF TGTGCCAGCAGTTCCACAGCAGGAGATACGCAGTATTTT
NA TRBJ1-5 NA TRBV24-1 CATSGGNQPQHF TGTGCCACCAGTGGAGGCAATCAGCCCCAGCATTTT
few TRBJ2-7 TRBD1 TRBV19 CASSRGQGFSYEQYF TGTGCCAGTAGTAGGGGACAGGGGTTCTCCTACGAGCAGTACTTC
once TRBJ1-5 NA TRBV19 CASSIQSNQPQHF TGTGCCAGTAGTATACAGAGCAATCAGCCCCAGCATTTT
NA TRBJ1-2 TRBD1 TRBV28 CASSTIGGQGWSYGYTF TGTGCCAGCAGTACTATTGGCGGACAGGGGTGGAGCTATGGCTACACCTTC
NA TRBJ1-5 NA TRBV28 CASSLGQPQHF TGTGCCAGCAGTTTAGGTCAGCCCCAGCATTTT
NA TRBJ1-2 TRBD1 TRBV6-5 CASSRQGDGYTF TGTGCCAGCAGCAGACAGGGGGACGGCTACACCTTC
NA TRBJ1-6 NA TRBV7-8 CASSLAQGPVGSPLHF TGTGCCAGCAGCTTAGCGCAGGGTCCAGTCGGTTCACCCCTCCACTTT
NA TRBJ1-5 NA TRBV19 CASRNSNNQPQHF TGTGCCAGTAGAAACAGTAACAATCAGCCCCAGCATTTT
NA TRBJ1-5 NA TRBV7-8 CASSQRPNKPQHF TGTGCCAGCAGCCAACGACCAAACAAGCCCCAGCATTTT
NA TRBJ1-1 TRBD1 TRBV29-1 CSADRENTEAFF TGCAGCGCGGACAGGGAAAACACTGAAGCTTTCTTT
NA TRBJ2-2 NA TRBV9 CASSVGGAHTGELFF TGTGCCAGCAGCGTAGGGGGGGCCCACACCGGGGAGCTGTTTTTT
NA TRBJ2-7 NA TRBV18 CASSAGRHLYEQYF TGTGCCAGCTCCGCTGGGCGACACCTCTACGAGCAGTACTTC
NA TRBJ2-7 TRBD1 TRBV6-5 CASSPYSGGLEQYF TGTGCCAGCAGCCCCTATTCAGGGGGTCTCGAGCAGTACTTC
NA TRBJ2-5 NA TRBV27 CASSLSNSRETQYF TGTGCCAGCAGTTTATCGAATTCTCGGGAGACCCAGTACTTC
NA TRBJ1-6 TRBD1 TRBV27 CASSRQGGPTRNSPLHF TGTGCCAGCAGTCGTCAGGGGGGCCCCACCAGGAATTCACCCCTCCACTTT
NA TRBJ2-5 NA TRBV6-5 CASSNPRETQYF TGTGCCAGCAGTAACCCCCGGGAGACCCAGTACTTC
NA TRBJ1-1 NA TRBV18 CASSPRTEAFF TGTGCCAGCTCTCCTAGGACTGAAGCTTTCTTT
once TRBJ2-5 NA TRBV9 CASSLASGLQETQYF TGTGCCAGCAGTTTGGCATCGGGCCTCCAAGAGACCCAGTACTTC
NA TRBJ2-1 NA TRBV7-2 CASSPGGGNEQFF TGTGCCAGCAGCCCAGGCGGCGGGAATGAGCAGTTCTTC
NA TRBJ2-3 NA TRBV13 CASSLVYREPQYF TGTGCCAGCAGCTTAGTATATAGGGAACCGCAGTATTTT
NA TRBJ2-1 NA TRBV27 CASSLRRENEQFF TGTGCCAGCAGTTTAAGGAGAGAAAATGAGCAGTTCTTC
NA TRBJ2-5 TRBD1 TRBV28 CASSPTGLKTQYF TGTGCCAGCAGTCCGACAGGGTTGAAGACCCAGTACTTC
NA TRBJ2-5 NA TRBV20-1 CSAVIQETQYF TGCAGTGCTGTGATACAAGAGACCCAGTACTTC
once TRBJ2-5 TRBD1 TRBV11-3 CASSIGTGRGEETQYF TGTGCCAGCAGCATAGGGACAGGGAGGGGTGAAGAGACCCAGTACTTC
NA TRBJ1-1 NA TRBV19 CASKNARVENTEAFF TGTGCCAGTAAGAATGCGAGGGTCGAGAACACTGAAGCTTTCTTT
NA TRBJ2-1 TRBD2 TRBV4-2 CASSSGSGGALNEQFF TGTGCCAGCAGCTCCGGTAGCGGGGGGGCTCTCAATGAGCAGTTCTTC
NA TRBJ1-1 NA TRBV6-5 CASSPGGAEAFF TGTGCCAGCAGTCCCGGGGGGGCTGAAGCTTTCTTT
NA TRBJ1-1 NA TRBV28 CASGGANTEAFF TGTGCCAGCGGGGGGGCCAACACTGAAGCTTTCTTT
NA TRBJ2-2 TRBD2 TRBV2 CASSEAPTIAGGPHTGELFF TGTGCCAGCAGTGAAGCCCCGACTATAGCGGGGGGGCCACACACCGGGGAGCTGTTTTTT
NA TRBJ2-6 TRBD1 TRBV28 CASRGQGLDSGANVLTF TGTGCCAGCAGGGGACAGGGACTTGACTCTGGGGCCAACGTCCTGACTTTC
NA TRBJ2-5 TRBD1 TRBV5-1 CASSLAQGRQTQYF TGCGCCAGCAGCTTGGCACAGGGGCGGCAGACCCAGTACTTC
NA TRBJ2-5 TRBD1 TRBV3-1/TRBV3-2 CASSLGTEIETQYF TGTGCCAGTAGTCTCGGGACAGAGATAGAGACCCAGTACTTC
NA TRBJ1-2 NA TRBV5-4 CASNTGGSGYTF TGTGCCAGCAACACTGGGGGGTCTGGCTACACCTTC
NA TRBJ2-1 TRBD2 TRBV4-2 CASSQPQGTSGSEQFF TGTGCCAGCAGCCAGCCCCAGGGGACTAGCGGGTCAGAGCAGTTCTTC
NA TRBJ1-1 TRBD1 TRBV3-1/TRBV3-2 CASSSGTGGHTEAFF TGTGCCAGCAGCTCCGGGACAGGGGGGCACACTGAAGCTTTCTTT
NA TRBJ2-7 NA TRBV10-2 CASSEIFSYEQYF TGCGCCAGCAGTGAGATCTTTTCCTACGAGCAGTACTTC
NA TRBJ2-6 TRBD1 TRBV9 CASSARQGSVPGANVLTF TGTGCCAGCAGCGCCCGACAGGGGAGTGTGCCCGGGGCCAACGTCCTGACTTTC
NA TRBJ2-7 NA TRBV6-2/TRBV6-3 CASSYGRRAEQYF TGTGCCAGCAGTTATGGTAGAAGGGCGGAGCAGTACTTC
NA TRBJ1-5 NA TRBV21-1 CASSKASRRVLGQPQHF TGTGCCAGCAGCAAAGCGTCTCGGAGGGTCTTAGGGCAGCCCCAGCATTTT
NA TRBJ2-3 NA TRBV24-1 CATSDPQPKSLKQDADTQYF TGTGCCACCAGTGACCCGCAACCAAAGTCTTTAAAGCAGGACGCAGATACGCAGTATTTT
NA TRBJ1-4 NA TRBV28 CASGRISTNEKLFF TGTGCCAGCGGACGGATTTCAACTAATGAAAAACTGTTTTTT
NA TRBJ2-7 NA TRBV11-2 CASSLLAGVGTASYEQYF TGTGCCAGCAGCTTATTGGCCGGGGTGGGGACGGCTTCCTACGAGCAGTACTTC
NA TRBJ2-7 TRBD2 TRBV7-6 CASSRSGGDSYEQYF TGTGCCAGCAGCCGCAGCGGGGGAGACTCCTACGAGCAGTACTTC
once TRBJ2-7 NA TRBV6-5 CASSSPTPRYEQYF TGTGCCAGCAGTTCCCCGACCCCCCGGTACGAGCAGTACTTC
few TRBJ1-1 TRBD1 TRBV27 CASSLGQGITEAFF TGTGCCAGCAGTTTGGGACAGGGGATCACTGAAGCTTTCTTT
NA TRBJ2-7 TRBD1 TRBV5-1 CASSFGTGGYEQYF TGCGCCAGCAGCTTCGGGACAGGGGGCTACGAGCAGTACTTC
NA TRBJ1-4 NA TRBV5-6 CASSSTSVGRSEKLFF TGTGCCAGCAGCTCTACGTCGGTCGGGAGGAGTGAAAAACTGTTTTTT
NA TRBJ2-1 NA TRBV7-2 CASSLAEERAFRASYNEQFF TGTGCCAGCAGCTTAGCGGAGGAACGAGCTTTCAGAGCCTCCTACAATGAGCAGTTCTTC
NA TRBJ2-2 TRBD2 TRBV2 CASSVISGGAGELFF TGTGCCAGCAGTGTCATTAGCGGGGGGGCCGGGGAGCTGTTTTTT
NA TRBJ1-1 NA TRBV21-1 CASSKEAGRVTEAFF TGTGCCAGCAGCAAAGAGGCAGGGAGAGTCACTGAAGCTTTCTTT
few TRBJ1-2 NA TRBV6-5 CASSYQVSSGYTF TGTGCCAGCAGTTACCAGGTTTCGTCTGGCTACACCTTC
NA TRBJ2-7 TRBD1 TRBV9 CASSAHEGQDLYEQYF TGTGCCAGCAGCGCCCACGAGGGACAGGACCTCTACGAGCAGTACTTC
NA TRBJ1-5 TRBD1 TRBV5-6 CASSYLGTANQPQHF TGTGCCAGCAGCTATCTCGGGACAGCTAATCAGCCCCAGCATTTT